One and the same sample provided the 27 T cell receptor beta chains below, sequenced in a study of PD-1 blockade in classical Hodgkin lymphoma. Here immunoSEQ multiplex PCR was the method, and the copy in TCRdb shows in-frame clones only, minus some. The sample has about 20,000 clones; approximately 80% are singletons. Documented time point: cycle 4 day 1 (C4D1), after 6 weeks of nivolumab. Each patient relapsed following autologous stem cell transplantation, and prior brentuximab vedotin exposure differed. The source was peripheral blood mononuclear cells (PBMCs), collected before the fourth cycle of nivolumab. The receptors were gathered from a human donor with classical Hodgkin lymphoma.

In this sample, this clone turned up a few times. This chain joins TRBV2 and TRBJ2-2; 7 nucleotides align to TRBD2. CDR1 is SNHLY and CDR2 is FYNNEI in the germline V gene. This CDR3 is 12 amino acids long. With 7 bases clipped from V and 6 bases from J, the junction kept 2 bases outside the gene matches. CDR3 in amino acids: CASTGLAGELFF. CDR3 nucleotides: TGTGCCAGCACCGGACTAGCCGGGGAGCTGTTTTTT.

CDR3 in DNA: TGTGCCAGCAGCTTACTGTGGCAGGCGGGTGGCTACACCTTC. This encodes CASSLLWQAGGYTF. The rearrangement links TRBV7-9 to TRBJ1-2, with D hard to call. CDR1 SEHNR and CDR2 FQNEAQ come from the germline V gene (reference sequence). The CDR3 has 14 residues. V was cut by 2 bases and J by 7 bases, with 14 bases left in between. Combining the CDR3 with reference TRBV7-9 and TRBJ1-2 gives the whole variable domain DTGVSQNPRHKITKRGQNVTFRCDPISEHNRLYWYRQTLGQGPEFLTYFQNEAQLEKSRLLSDRFSAERPKGSFSTLEIQRTEQGDSAMYLCASSLLWQAGGYTFGSGTRLTVV.

V and J are TRBV9 and TRBJ1-5; TRBD1 might be the D (5 bases). The CDR3 has 13 residues. Trimming left V 0 bases short and J 5 bases short, with 6 bases between. Germline V lookup: CDR1 SGDLS, CDR2 YYNGEE. The CDR3 is CASSVGQYQPQHF. The CDR3 DNA reads TGTGCCAGCAGCGTAGGACAGTATCAGCCCCAGCATTTT.

The V gene is TRBV4-3, the J gene TRBJ1-2; the D is unclear. Germline CDR1 and CDR2: LGHNA and YSLEER. This CDR3 is 13 amino acids long. The V end lost 0 bases, the J end lost 7 bases, and 9 bases lay between the germline ends. The CDR3 here is CASSQEGYGGYTF. The CDR3 nucleotides are TGCGCCAGCAGCCAAGAAGGGTACGGTGGCTACACCTTC.

This clone was seen once. V is TRBV27 and J is TRBJ2-1; D is perhaps TRBD2 (5 bases). There are 14 residues in the CDR3. Germline assignment: CDR1 MNHEY and CDR2 SMNVEV (reference sequence). V was cut by 3 bases and J by 5 bases, with 11 bases left in between. The CDR3 here is CASSFSGSHNEQFF. CDR3 nucleotide sequence: TGTGCCAGCAGTTTCAGCGGCAGCCACAATGAGCAGTTCTTC.

The table lists this clone with a count of one. The V call is TRBV28, the J call TRBJ2-7; D possibly corresponds to TRBD1 (5 bases). Germline assignment: CDR1 MDHEN and CDR2 SYDVKM. This CDR3 is 14 amino acids long. Trimming shortened V by 4 bases and J by 1 base, and 11 bases separated the two germline ends. As DNA, the CDR3 is TGTGCCAGCAGTTCGACAGCTTTTTCCTACGAGCAGTACTTC. This gives the protein CASSSTAFSYEQYF.

The chain couples TRBV9 to TRBJ2-1, with 16 bases identical to TRBD2. CDR3 length: 20 residues. The junction had 14 bases not matched to a gene; V was cut back by 3 bases and J by 5 bases. Germline values: CDR1 SGDLS, CDR2 YYNGEE. The DNA for the CDR3 is TGTGCCAGCAGCGCACGGGACAGCGGGACTAGCGGGAGGGCCCACAATGAGCAGTTCTTC. This codes for CASSARDSGTSGRAHNEQFF.

There are a few counts of this clone. V usage is TRBV5-6 and J usage is TRBJ2-2; TRBD2 matches at 7 bases. The germline gives CDR1 SGHDT, CDR2 YYEEEE. After removal of 4 bases from V and 7 bases from J, the junction contained 4 bases not matched to a gene. CDR3 length equals 13 residues. CDR3 sequence reads: CASSSGTNGELFF. DNA of the CDR3: TGTGCCAGCAGCAGCGGGACGAACGGGGAGCTGTTTTTT.

The V call is TRBV6-5, the J call TRBJ2-7; maybe TRBD1 (5 bases). This CDR3 has 14 residues. Trimming pared 0 bases from V and 0 bases from J, leaving 6 bases between. Germline V gene data show CDR1 as MNHEY and CDR2 as SVGAGI. CDR3 in amino acids: CASSYSDSSYEQYF. In DNA form, the CDR3 reads TGTGCCAGCAGTTACTCCGACAGCTCCTACGAGCAGTACTTC.

The rearrangement uses TRBV6-1 and TRBJ2-3; maybe TRBD2 (6 bases). V shed 10 bases and J shed 6 bases, with 17 bases lying between them. Germline CDR1 and CDR2: MNHNS and SASEGT. The CDR3 runs to 13 residues. The CDR3 bases are TGTGCCACCCAGGAGGGCTACCTGGATACGCAGTATTTT. Residues: CATQEGYLDTQYF.

This clone was counted only a few times. The chain employs TRBV5-4 and TRBJ1-1; maybe TRBD1 (6 bases). Trimming left V 4 bases short and J 2 bases short, with 12 bases between. The CDR3 is made up of 14 amino acids. CDR1 is SGHNT and CDR2 is YYREEE in the germline V gene (reference sequence). CDR3 residues: CASSTKQGNTEAFF. DNA of the CDR3: TGTGCCAGCAGCACCAAACAGGGAAACACTGAAGCTTTCTTT.

The genes are TRBV6-5 and TRBJ1-2, with TRBD1 identical over 7 bases. This CDR3 contains 14 residues. Trimming cost V 4 bases and J 6 bases; bases outside gene matches: 8. Germline V gene lookup returns CDR1 MNHEY and CDR2 SVGAGI. CDR3 loop: CASSSRDRLDGYTF. Here the CDR3 DNA reads TGTGCCAGCAGTTCCAGGGACAGACTCGATGGCTACACCTTC.

The chain has TRBV5-1 and TRBJ1-2, with unresolved D. In germline, CDR1 is SGHRS, CDR2 YFSETQ. The CDR3 contains 12 residues. Trimming shortened V by 4 bases and J by 3 bases, and 7 bases separated the two germline ends. CDR3 sequence reads: CASSTWDYGYTF. CDR3 sequence (DNA): TGCGCCAGCAGCACGTGGGACTATGGCTACACCTTC.

The genes are TRBV11-2 and TRBJ2-5; a weak D match, TRBD1 (5 bases). Germline CDR1 and CDR2: SGHAT and FQNNGV. The CDR3 is 14 residues long. V lost 5 bases to trimming and J lost 1 base, with 11 bases between them. The DNA of the CDR3 is TGTGCCAGCAGCCCCCACAGGACCCAAGAGACCCAGTACTTC. It specifies CASSPHRTQETQYF.

This chain links TRBV7-3 with TRBJ1-2; tentatively, D is TRBD1 (5 bases). This CDR3 spans 13 amino acids. The germline V gene has CDR1 SGHTA and CDR2 FQGTGA. The V end was cut by 2 bases, the J end by 8 bases, with 12 bases between. CDR3 DNA sequence: TGTGCCAGCAGCTTAGGCGCACAGGAAGGCTACACCTTC. It translates to CASSLGAQEGYTF.

V gene TRBV5-6 combines with J gene TRBJ2-5; 10 nucleotides align to TRBD2. Germline V gene data show CDR1 as SGHDT and CDR2 as YYEEEE. Trimming removed 4 bases from V and 4 bases from J; junction bases left unmatched: 16. The CDR3 has 18 amino acids. CDR3 bases: TGTGCCAGCAGCACCCTAGGGGCGAGCGGGGGGGCCCTAGAGACCCAGTACTTC. Translation: CASSTLGASGGALETQYF.

The genes are TRBV4-2 and TRBJ2-5, with TRBD2 matching 12 bases. V shed 0 bases and J 1 base; nucleotides not matched to a gene: 3. The CDR3 is 17 residues long. The germline V gene has CDR1 LGHNA and CDR2 YNFKEQ. The CDR3 loop reads CASSQDLLAGGQETQYF. In DNA, the CDR3 is TGTGCCAGCAGCCAAGATTTACTAGCGGGGGGCCAAGAGACCCAGTACTTC.

This clone has only one observation. This chain uses TRBV7-2 with TRBJ2-5; D ambiguous. The CDR3 consists of 15 residues. Germline CDR1 SGHTA, CDR2 FQGNSA. Trimming shortened V by 3 bases and J by 5 bases, and 16 bases separated the two germline ends. In DNA form, the CDR3 reads TGTGCCAGCAGCTTCGACTCCACCCCACGGGAGACCCAGTACTTC. The encoded protein is CASSFDSTPRETQYF.

The gene calls are TRBV30 and TRBJ2-5; 8 bases are shared with TRBD1. Germline CDR1 reads GTSNPN; CDR2 reads SVGIG (reference sequence). V dropped 7 bases and J dropped 3; count of bases not matched to a gene: 13. This CDR3 has 15 residues. This CDR3 is CAYSDREKVEETQYF. CDR3 in DNA: TGTGCCTACTCGGACAGGGAAAAGGTGGAAGAGACCCAGTACTTC.

This rearrangement joins TRBV5-1 to TRBJ1-4; no reliable D call. The CDR3 extends over 15 amino acids. Germline V lookup: CDR1 SGHRS, CDR2 YFSETQ. Deletions cut 4 bases from V and 3 bases from J, with 13 bases between. DNA for the CDR3: TGCGCCAGCAGCCAAACCCAAGGCGCTAATGAAAAACTGTTTTTT. Translating it yields CASSQTQGANEKLFF. Together with reference TRBV5-1 and TRBJ1-4, the CDR3 gives the full variable domain: KAGVTQTPRYLIKTRGQQVTLSCSPISGHRSVSWYQQTPGQGLQFLFEYFSETQRNKGNFPGRFSGRQFSNSRSEMNVSTLELGDSALYLCASSQTQGANEKLFFGSGTQLSVL.

The rearrangement links TRBV27 to TRBJ2-7; TRBD1 is a possible D gene (6 bases). Germline CDR1 MNHEY, CDR2 SMNVEV (reference sequence). This CDR3 has 13 residues. V lost 7 bases, J lost 2 bases, and 12 bases lay in between. CDR3 region: CASKLGATYEQYF. CDR3 sequence (DNA): TGTGCCAGCAAGCTGGGGGCCACCTACGAGCAGTACTTC.

J is TRBJ1-2 and V is TRBV7-8; 9 bases line up with TRBD1. Unmatched junction bases numbered 12, after V lost 5 bases and J lost 2 bases. Germline V gene lookup returns CDR1 SGHVS and CDR2 FQNEAQ. This CDR3 spans 17 amino acids. CDR3 region: CASSLRTGTGLNYGYTF. DNA for the CDR3: TGTGCCAGCAGCCTCCGAACCGGGACAGGGCTCAACTATGGCTACACCTTC.

V and J are TRBV4-1 and TRBJ2-2; the D gene is possibly TRBD2 (5 bases). V was pared by 4 bases and J by 2 bases, with 17 bases between. Germline assignment: CDR1 MGHRA and CDR2 YSYEKL. The CDR3 has 17 residues. In nucleotides, the CDR3 is TGCGCCAGCAGCCCCAGAGGAAGAGGGTTTAACACCGGGGAGCTGTTTTTT. Protein sequence: CASSPRGRGFNTGELFF.

Points on this clone: This sample includes further DNA sequences coding for the same CDR3. The chain employs TRBV5-4 and TRBJ2-7, with D perhaps matching TRBD2 (5 bases). Germline V gives CDR1 SGHNT, CDR2 YYREEE (reference sequence). The CDR3 totals 12 residues. Trimming left V 2 bases short and J 5 bases short, with 8 bases between. This CDR3 reads CASSLDGDEQYF. The CDR3 DNA follows: TGTGCCAGCAGCTTAGACGGGGACGAGCAGTACTTC.

Within the sample, this clone is medium-sized. The rearrangement joins TRBV6-6 to TRBJ1-1; weak D call: TRBD1 (5 bases). The CDR3 is made up of 15 amino acids. V lost 5 bases and J 3 bases, leaving 16 bases between the germline ends. CDR1 and CDR2 (germline): MNHNY, SVGAGI (reference sequence). CDR3 nucleotide sequence: TGTGCCAGCAGTCCGCTCGGGGGGTTGTACACTGAAGCTTTCTTT. Translating gives CASSPLGGLYTEAFF.

The rearrangement joins TRBV28 to TRBJ2-5; D is uncertain. The CDR3 sequence is 16 residues long. From germline, CDR1 is MDHEN and CDR2 SYDVKM. Trimming cost V 4 bases and J 5 bases, with 20 bases left between them. CDR3 nucleotide sequence: TGTGCCAGCAGTTCCACCCCGGCAGATCAGAGGGAGACCCAGTACTTC. Its translation is CASSSTPADQRETQYF.

This chain links TRBV18 with TRBJ1-6; D may be TRBD1 (5 bases). Trimming pared 2 bases from V and 10 bases from J, leaving 9 bases between. The CDR3 has 13 amino acids. The germline gives CDR1 KGHSH, CDR2 LQKENI. The CDR3 region is CASSPGRASPLHF. The CDR3 DNA follows: TGTGCCAGCTCACCAGGCAGGGCCTCACCCCTCCACTTT.